The 3 T cell receptor beta chains presented below share a single source sample, sequenced in a study of chemoradiotherapy in HPV16-positive cancers. Clones were sequenced by immunoSEQ multiplex PCR, and TCRdb holds only the in-frame ones, with some missing. The sample has some 5,000 clones, around four fifths seen once; the top ten hold around 19%. Sample collection was performed from a patient who underwent chemoradiotherapy. Receptor source: a human donor with HPV-associated anogenital cancer.

This clone has more than one count but fewer than ten. The chain employs TRBV2 and TRBJ2-3; 10 bases match TRBD1. With 3 bases clipped from V and 2 bases from J, the junction kept 2 bases outside the gene matches. The CDR3 runs 15 residues. Germline CDR1 is SNHLY and CDR2 is FYNNEI. For the CDR3, the DNA is TGTGCCAGCAGTGAGACAGGGGGCTTCACAGATACGCAGTATTTT. Translated, it gives CASSETGGFTDTQYF.

The genes are TRBV10-3 and TRBJ1-3; a possible D gene is TRBD1 (5 bases). The V and J ends lost 9 bases and 1 base respectively, with 10 bases between them. The CDR3 is 13 amino acids. CDR1 is ENHRY and CDR2 is SYGVKD in the germline V gene. CDR3 amino acids: CAIDQGSGNTIYF. The CDR3, as DNA: TGTGCCATAGATCAGGGTTCTGGAAACACCATATATTTT.

This chain joins TRBV10-3 and TRBJ1-4; possible D gene TRBD1, 5 bases. The germline V gene has CDR1 ENHRY and CDR2 SYGVKD. The CDR3 covers 15 residues. V lost 3 bases to trimming and J lost 5 bases, with 13 bases between them. CDR3: CAISDSRDPNEKLFF. In DNA, the CDR3 is TGTGCCATCAGTGATTCTAGGGACCCCAATGAAAAACTGTTTTTT.